These T cell receptor beta chains were read from a single sample in a study of CD8+CD57+ T cells in acquired aplastic anemia. Each CDR3 protein gets one entry after TCRdb re-called the reads with MiXCR. The profile shows a few hundred thousand distinct CDR3 sequences, 50% to 70% of them singletons. The sample consisted of sorted CD4+, CD8+, or CD8+CD57+ T cells (not recorded which) from PBMCs. Receptors originate from a human donor with severe aplastic anemia or a healthy control (not recorded which). CDR3s include the opening cysteine and the closing phenylalanine or tryptophan. The D gene is left open where the match is weak. Not every row has a clone size; where given, it reads once, few, many or a size class.

clone_size j_call d_call v_call cdr3_nt cdr3_aa
- TRBJ2-1 TRBD2 TRBV11-2 TGTGCCAGCAGCCCCCGCGGGAGTCTAGGTAATGAGCAGTTCTTC CASSPRGSLGNEQFF
- TRBJ1-4 - TRBV15 TGTGCCACCAGCGGATCGACGCGACCTAATGAAAAACTGTTTTTT CATSGSTRPNEKLFF
- TRBJ2-7 TRBD1 TRBV2 TGTGCCAGCAGCGACCGGGGACAGGGGCTAAGCGGTCGCTCCTACGAGCAGTACTTC CASSDRGQGLSGRSYEQYF
- TRBJ2-7 - TRBV9 TGTGCCAGCAGCGGGTCAGTCGAGCAGTACTTC CASSGSVEQYF
few TRBJ2-1 - TRBV7-9 TGTGCCAGCAGCCCTCACAATGAGCAGTTCTTC CASSPHNEQFF
- TRBJ1-4 - TRBV19 TGTGCCGGTAGTCTAAGGGTGACTTCTGAAAAACTGTTTTTT CAGSLRVTSEKLFF
- TRBJ2-7 - TRBV20-1 TGCAGTGCTAACTGGGCTAGCACCCACGAGCAGTACTTC CSANWASTHEQYF
few TRBJ1-6 TRBD1 TRBV7-3 TGTGCCAGCAGCTGGACAGGGGGCAACAATTCACCCCTCCACTTT CASSWTGGNNSPLHF
many TRBJ2-5 - TRBV24-1 TGTGCCACCAGTGACTACAGGGGAGGAGAGACCCAGTACTTC CATSDYRGGETQYF
- TRBJ2-7 TRBD1 TRBV15 TGTGCCACCAGCAGCCGAGAACAGCAGGGGGCGTTTTTCGAGCAGTACTTC CATSSREQQGAFFEQYF